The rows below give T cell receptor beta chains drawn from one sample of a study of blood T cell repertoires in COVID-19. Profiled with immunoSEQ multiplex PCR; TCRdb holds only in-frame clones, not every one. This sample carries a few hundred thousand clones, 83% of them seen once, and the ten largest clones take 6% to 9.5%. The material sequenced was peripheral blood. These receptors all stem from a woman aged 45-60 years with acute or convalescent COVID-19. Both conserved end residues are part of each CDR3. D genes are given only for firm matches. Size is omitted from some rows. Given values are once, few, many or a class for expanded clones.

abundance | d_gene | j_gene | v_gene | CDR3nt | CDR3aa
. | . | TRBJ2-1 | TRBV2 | TGTGCCAGCAGTGGGGCACTAGCAGAGCACAATGAGCAGTTCTTC | CASSGALAEHNEQFF
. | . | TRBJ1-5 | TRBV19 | TGTGCCAGTAGTATACTAGCAGACAATCAGCCCCAGCATTTT | CASSILADNQPQHF
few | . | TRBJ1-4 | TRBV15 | TGTGCCACCAGCGCCGGGACACTTCAACGGGAAAAACTGTTTTTT | CATSAGTLQREKLFF
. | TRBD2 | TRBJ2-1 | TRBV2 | TGTGCCAGCAGGCCGGGACTAGGTTTCAATGAGCAGTTCTTC | CASRPGLGFNEQFF
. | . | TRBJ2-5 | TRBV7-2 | TGTGCCAGCAGCCGAGACAGGAAGAAGACCCAGTACTTC | CASSRDRKKTQYF
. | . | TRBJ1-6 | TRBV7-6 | TGTGCCAGCAGCCCAGAGGGGGGGGCGGGCTCACCCCTCCACTTT | CASSPEGGAGSPLHF
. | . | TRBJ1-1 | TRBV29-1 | TGCAGCGTTATCCCCGAGAGGGAAGCTGAAGCTTTCTTT | CSVIPEREAEAFF
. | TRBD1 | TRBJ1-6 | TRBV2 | TGTGCCAGGGGACAGCCTAATTCACCCCTCCACTTT | CARGQPNSPLHF
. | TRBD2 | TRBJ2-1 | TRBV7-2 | TGTGCCAGCAGCTTTGACCGCGGGGGGGCTGTCTACAATGAGCAGTTCTTC | CASSFDRGGAVYNEQFF
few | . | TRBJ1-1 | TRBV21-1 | TGTGCCACCCCAAGGTGGGAACGGGATGGGCCGAACACTGAAGCTTTCTTT | CATPRWERDGPNTEAFF
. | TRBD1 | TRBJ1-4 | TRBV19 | TGTGCCACGGGGACAGGTCCGAGGGAAAAACTGTTTTTT | CATGTGPREKLFF
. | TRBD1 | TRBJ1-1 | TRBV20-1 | TGCAGTGCTAGCTTCAGGGGGGCTTTCTTT | CSASFRGAFF
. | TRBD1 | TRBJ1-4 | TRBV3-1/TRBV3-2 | TGTGCCAGCAGCCGGCAGGGGGCTGGGGGTGAAAAACTGTTTTTT | CASSRQGAGGEKLFF
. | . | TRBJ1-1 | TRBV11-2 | TGTGCCAGCAGCCTACTGAGAAACACTGAAGCTTTCTTT | CASSLLRNTEAFF
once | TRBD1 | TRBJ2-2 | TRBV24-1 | TGTGCCACCAGTGGCCCCGACCGGGACAGGGGTCGTGGGACGAACACCGGGGAGCTGTTTTTT | CATSGPDRDRGRGTNTGELFF
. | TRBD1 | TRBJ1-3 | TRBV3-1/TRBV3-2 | TGTGCCAGCAGCCAACAGGGGGCAGACACCATATATTTT | CASSQQGADTIYF
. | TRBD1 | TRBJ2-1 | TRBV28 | TGTGCCGGGAGACCGGGGCAGGGGGCAAATGAGCAGTTCTTC | CAGRPGQGANEQFF
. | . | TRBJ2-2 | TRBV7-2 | TGTGCCAGCAGTAATACAGGGACAAACACCGGGGAGCTGTTTTTT | CASSNTGTNTGELFF
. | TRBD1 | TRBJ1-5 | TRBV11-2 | TGTGCCAGCGGACAGGGGAGCAATCAGCCCCAGCATTTT | CASGQGSNQPQHF
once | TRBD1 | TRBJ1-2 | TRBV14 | TGTGCCAGCAGCCAACTACAGGGGATCTTGGGCTACACCTTC | CASSQLQGILGYTF
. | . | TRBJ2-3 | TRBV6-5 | TGTGCCAGCAACCGACCAGGGGAGGATACGCAGTATTTT | CASNRPGEDTQYF
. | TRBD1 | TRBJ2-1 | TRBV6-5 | TGTGCCAGCACCGCTCCGGGACAGGGTTGGAATGAGCAGTTCTTC | CASTAPGQGWNEQFF
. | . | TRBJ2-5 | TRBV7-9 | TGTGCCAGCAGCGTCCGGGATGGAAAGACCCAGTACTTC | CASSVRDGKTQYF
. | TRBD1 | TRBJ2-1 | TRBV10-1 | TGTGCCAGCAGTTCCGGGACAGGGAATGAGCAGTTCTTC | CASSSGTGNEQFF
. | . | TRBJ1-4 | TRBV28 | TGTGCCAGCAGAAATCGCTCCGGACGGGAAAATGAAAAACTGTTTTTT | CASRNRSGRENEKLFF
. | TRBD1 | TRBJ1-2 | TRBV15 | TGTGCCACCAGCAGAGATGACAGGGGAGGTTATGGCTACACCTTC | CATSRDDRGGYGYTF
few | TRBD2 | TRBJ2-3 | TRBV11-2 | TGTGCCAGCAGCTCTAGCGGAGCAGGGTCCGGGGATACGCAGTATTTT | CASSSSGAGSGDTQYF
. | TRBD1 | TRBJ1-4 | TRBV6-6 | TGTGCCAGCAGGGGACAGGGGGCGACTAATGAAAAACTGTTTTTT | CASRGQGATNEKLFF
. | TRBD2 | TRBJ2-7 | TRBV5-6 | TGTGCCAGCACCACCTCACCTAAGGGACTAGCGGGGGGGTACGAGCAGTACTTC | CASTTSPKGLAGGYEQYF
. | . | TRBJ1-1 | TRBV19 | TGTGCCAGTAGTATGACAGTAAACACTGAAGCTTTCTTT | CASSMTVNTEAFF
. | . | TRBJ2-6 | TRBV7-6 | TGTGCCAGCAGCTTAGCTCCGGCTGGGGCCAACGTCCTGACTTTC | CASSLAPAGANVLTF
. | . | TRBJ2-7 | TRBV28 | TGTGCCAGCCTGCGGTCGTCCCCCTACGAGCAGTACTTC | CASLRSSPYEQYF
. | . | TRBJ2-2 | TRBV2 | TGTGCCAGCAGTTACACATCGAACACCGGGGAGCTGTTTTTT | CASSYTSNTGELFF
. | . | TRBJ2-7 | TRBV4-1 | TGCGCCAGCAGCCAAGACAATGCGAAGTACTTC | CASSQDNAKYF
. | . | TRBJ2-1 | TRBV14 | TGTGCCAGCAGCCAAGAAGCCTTTAATGAGCAGTTCTTC | CASSQEAFNEQFF
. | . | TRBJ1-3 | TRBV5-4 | TGTGCCAGCAGCTTGGCTGGGGCTTCCGGAAACACCATATATTTT | CASSLAGASGNTIYF
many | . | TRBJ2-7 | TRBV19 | TGTGCCAGTAGTATAGGACAGGCTGAGACCTACGAGCAGTACTTC | CASSIGQAETYEQYF
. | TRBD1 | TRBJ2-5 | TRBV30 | TGTGCCTGGAGTGTACCCCGGACAGGGGGCCATGGTGAGACCCAGTACTTC | CAWSVPRTGGHGETQYF
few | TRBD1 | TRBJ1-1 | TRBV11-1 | TGTGCCAGCAGCTTAGCCCGGACAGGGAAGACTGAAGCTTTCTTT | CASSLARTGKTEAFF
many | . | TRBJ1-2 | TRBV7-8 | TGTGCCAGCAGCTTAGGGGAAAGAGGGTATGGCTACACCTTC | CASSLGERGYGYTF
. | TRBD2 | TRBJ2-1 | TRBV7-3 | TGTGCCAGCAGCTCGTTAGCGGGGGTATACAGTGAGCAGTTCTTC | CASSSLAGVYSEQFF
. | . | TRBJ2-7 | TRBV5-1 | TGCGCCAGCAGCGAGGGAGCCTACGAGCAGTACTTC | CASSEGAYEQYF
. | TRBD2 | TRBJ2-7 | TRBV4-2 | TGTGCCAGCAGCCAAGAGGGACTAGCGGGAGGGCCTAGCTACGAGCAGTACTTC | CASSQEGLAGGPSYEQYF